The next 4 T cell receptor beta chains were all read from a single sample in a study of CD8 T cells in Susac syndrome. Reverse transcription of roughly 0.5 to 1 ug RNA was carried out with random hexamers. TCRdb ran MiXCR on the immunoSEQ multiplex PCR reads and lists one entry per CDR3 protein. This table has approximately 170,000 distinct CDR3 sequences, over 85% appearing once. Specimen: CD4+ T cells from PBMCs. The receptors come from a human donor in good health.

This clonotype was counted once. The chain combines TRBV18 with TRBJ1-1, with D unresolved. There are 13 residues in the CDR3. From germline, CDR1 is KGHSH and CDR2 LQKENI. V was trimmed by 8 bases and J by 5 bases, leaving 15 bases between them. CDR3 loop: CASRLPALTEAFF. As DNA, the CDR3 is TGTGCCAGCCGTCTTCCCGCGTTAACTGAAGCTTTCTTT.

The genes are TRBV6-1 and TRBJ2-3; D possibly corresponds to TRBD2 (6 bases). The germline CDR1 and CDR2 sequences are MNHNS and SASEGT. Trimming pared 3 bases from V and 1 base from J, leaving 8 bases between. The CDR3 contains 14 residues. The DNA of the CDR3 is TGTGCCAGCAGTGACTCGGGGGGCACAGATACGCAGTATTTT. Encoded protein: CASSDSGGTDTQYF.

The chain is built from TRBV11-1 and TRBJ2-5; D unclear. This CDR3 contains 14 residues. The germline V gene encodes CDR1 SGHAT and CDR2 FQDESV (reference sequence). The V and J ends lost 3 bases and 2 bases respectively, with 10 bases between them. The CDR3 sequence is CASSLGWQQETQYF. DNA for the CDR3: TGTGCCAGCAGCTTGGGATGGCAGCAAGAGACCCAGTACTTC.

The chain links TRBV6-1 to TRBJ2-2; 9 bases line up with TRBD1. V was pared by 6 bases and J by 0 bases, with 8 bases of the junction left unmatched. This CDR3 contains 17 residues. Germline V CDR1 and CDR2: MNHNS, SASEGT. This CDR3 reads CASSRQGVSSNTGELFF. The CDR3 DNA reads TGTGCCAGCAGCCGACAGGGGGTCTCGTCGAACACCGGGGAGCTGTTTTTT.